This TCR beta chain was recovered during a study of tumor and adjacent non-tumor tissue in lung cancer. The template was RNA from unsorted bulk tissue. The library came from three nested PCR rounds adapted from ARM-PCR protocols. One entry per CDR3 protein, called by TCRdb with MiXCR from the multiplex PCR reads. Seen here are over 85,000 distinct CDR3 sequences, over 75% observed once, and the top ten hold around 21%. A word on this clonotype: One end of the junction varies from germline; a read error may be responsible.

The CDR3 loop spans 15 amino acids. The sample taken for sequencing was lung tumor tissue. The TCR originated in a man between 65 and 79 years old with non-small cell lung cancer. The gene calls are TRBV12-3 or TRBV12-4 and TRBJ2-7, with 8 bases identical to TRBD1. The CDR3 protein is CASSLGQGRIYEQYF. CDR3 nucleotide sequence: TGTGCCAGCAGTCTAGGACAGGGAAGGATCTACGAGCAGTATTTC.